This T cell receptor beta chain is from a study of T cells expressing NK-cell markers. Across the study: Sorted CD3+CD56+NKG2C+, CD3+CD56+NKG2C- and CD3+CD56-NKG2C+ T cells supplied TCR beta repertoires. The sequencing cohort of eight donors included seven HCMV-seropositive individuals and one seronegative individual. Study-wide results and caveats: HCMV specificity of the expanded NKG2C+ T cell clones stayed unclear.

Details on this clonotype: Its antigen is as yet unknown.

From the 5' RACE reads, TCRdb lists one entry per CDR3 protein and no DNA. This listing includes some 450,000 distinct CDR3 sequences. The V gene's germline CDR1 is MNHEY and CDR2 SVGEGT. There are 13 residues in the CDR3. Input material: blood T cells: a sorted CD56 or NKG2C T cell subset, CD4+ or CD8+ T cells, or bulk PBMC T cells (not recorded which). The V call is TRBV6-2 or TRBV6-3, the J call TRBJ2-7; TCRdb's D call of TRBD1 is untestable without DNA. The TCR comes from a woman between 18 and 75 years old in good health. The CDR3 loop reads CASTPGPNYEQYF.